This record covers a single T cell receptor (beta chain). This clone was seen only once. Its antigen remains unidentified. There are no base qualities to consult, and no much larger clone falls within one base. In Seattle, one collaborating source enrolled patients while the infection was active and tracked those patients longitudinally over the course of disease. Each collaborating institution followed its own protocols to collect whole blood in K2EDTA tubes. Collaborator samples were shipped for TCRbeta analysis as frozen whole blood, isolated PBMCs, or DNA extracted from either sample type. These data are taken from a study of blood T cell repertoires in COVID-19 (dated by TCRdb to the early 2020s). Study-level background: Samples covering the acute and convalescent phases of COVID-19 were provided by collaborators in the United States, Italy and Spain. Nearly every sample came with metadata listing a de-identified subject ID, COVID-19 status, age in years and sex. The material from the prospective study consisted of cDNA or gDNA derived from T cells, B-cell-depleted T cells, or PBMCs. The dataset comprised deeply sampled blood TCRbeta repertoires from subjects exposed to, actively infected with, or recovered from COVID-19. The repertoires were made available in a free public database intended to serve as a resource for research on the immune response to SARS-CoV-2. Where available, HLA class I and class II types were taken from metadata supplied by the sample provider and were not determined by assay-based typing. Samples were obtained from the ongoing ImmuneRACE study (first 160 participants) and from about 1,300 subjects provided by 6 global collaborators. Study-level results and caveats: The amount of clinical and demographic metadata varied by source and participant and was provided uncurated.

TCRbeta CDR3 regions were amplified from genomic DNA by means of the immunoSEQ Assay, a bias-controlled multiplex PCR. The original pipeline was this. The number of nucleated cells in each sample was estimated by amplification of reference gene primers within the assay. To quantify the absolute abundance of each unique TCRbeta CDR3 rearrangement, sequence reads were collapsed and filtered. For each sample, productive Simpson clonality was calculated as the square root of Simpson's diversity index over productive rearrangements. TCRdb provides this immuneACCESS table in a form limited to in-frame rearrangements. Some clones are lacking; in checked studies, under half of them reflect an unresolved V gene, and why the rest are absent is not known. V and J calls and clone size come straight from that table; D and trimming were deduced from the DNA. The sample table records 68,000 or so clones; around 90% of these occur just once. Jointly, the top ten make up around 7.3% of the sample.

The CDR3 spans 16 residues, from the cysteine through the phenylalanine. Only CDR3 DNA remains: 48 bases, in frame from the first base. CDR1 and CDR2 are read off the germline V gene (reference sequence) as LNHNV and YYDKDF. V loses 0 bases, J loses 0 bases, and the germline ends lie 9 bases apart. The sequencing sample was made of peripheral blood. The chain is assembled from TRBV15 and TRBJ1-3, with TRBD1 perhaps the D gene, on 5 matching bases. The TCR sequence derives from a man aged 40-50 years with COVID-19, enrolled during active disease. The CDR3 loop reads CATSRDAGPSGNTIYF. The nucleotide sequence reads TGTGCCACCAGCAGAGATGCAGGGCCCTCTGGAAACACCATATATTTT.